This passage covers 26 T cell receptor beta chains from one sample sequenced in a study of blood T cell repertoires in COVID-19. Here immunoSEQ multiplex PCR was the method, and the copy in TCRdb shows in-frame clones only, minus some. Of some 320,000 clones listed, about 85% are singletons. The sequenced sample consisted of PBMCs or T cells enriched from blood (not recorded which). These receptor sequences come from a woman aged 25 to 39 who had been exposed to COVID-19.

Here the CDR3 DNA reads TGTGCCAGCAGTGACTCCGGGGGGAAGATCTCCTACAATGAGCAGTTCTTC. Protein sequence: CASSDSGGKISYNEQFF. The rearrangement joins TRBV6-4 to TRBJ2-1; 7 positions match TRBD2. CDR3 length: 17 residues. The trim removed 0 bases at V and 0 bases at J, leaving 5 bases unmatched. Germline-derived CDR1 and CDR2 are MRHNA and SNTAGT.

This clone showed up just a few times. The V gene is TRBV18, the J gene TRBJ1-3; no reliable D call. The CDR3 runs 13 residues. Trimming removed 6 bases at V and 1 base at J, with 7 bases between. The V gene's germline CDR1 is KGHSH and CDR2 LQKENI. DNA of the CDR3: TGTGCCAGCTCCGGTTGGTCTGGAAACACCATATATTTT. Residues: CASSGWSGNTIYF.

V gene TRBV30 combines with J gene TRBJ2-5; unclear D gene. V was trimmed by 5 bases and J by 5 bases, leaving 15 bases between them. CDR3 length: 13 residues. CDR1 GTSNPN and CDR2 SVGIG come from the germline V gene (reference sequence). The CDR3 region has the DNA TGTGCCTGGTCCCCACAGAGCCCCGAGACCCAGTACTTC. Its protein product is CAWSPQSPETQYF.

CDR3 in amino acids: CASSRNPKRGLNQPQHF. CDR3 DNA sequence: TGTGCCAGCAGCCGCAACCCGAAACGGGGGTTAAATCAGCCCCAGCATTTT. The chain employs TRBV28 and TRBJ1-5; perhaps TRBD1 as D (5 bases). Germline CDR1 and CDR2: MDHEN and SYDVKM. The CDR3 runs to 17 residues. The V end lost 6 bases, the J end lost 4 bases, and 22 bases lay between the germline ends.

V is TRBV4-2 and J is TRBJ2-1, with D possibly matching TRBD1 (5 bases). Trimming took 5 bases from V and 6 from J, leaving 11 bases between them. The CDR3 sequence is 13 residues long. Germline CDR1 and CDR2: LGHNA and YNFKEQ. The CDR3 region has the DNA TGTGCCAGCAGCAACCTTCAGGGCAATGAGCAGTTCTTC. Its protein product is CASSNLQGNEQFF.

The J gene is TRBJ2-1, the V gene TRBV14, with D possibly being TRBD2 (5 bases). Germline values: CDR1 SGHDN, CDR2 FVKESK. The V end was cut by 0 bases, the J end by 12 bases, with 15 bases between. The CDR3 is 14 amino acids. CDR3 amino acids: CASSQDLRDAGQFF. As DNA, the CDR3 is TGTGCCAGCAGCCAAGATCTTCGGGATGCCGGGCAGTTCTTC.

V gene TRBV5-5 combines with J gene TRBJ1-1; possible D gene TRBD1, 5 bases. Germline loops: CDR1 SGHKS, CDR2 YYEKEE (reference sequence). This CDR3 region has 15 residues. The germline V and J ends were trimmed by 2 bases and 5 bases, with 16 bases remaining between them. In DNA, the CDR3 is TGTGCCAGCAGCTTAGAATCGGGGGGAAGGACTGAAGCTTTCTTT. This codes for CASSLESGGRTEAFF.

CDR3 in amino acids: CSVVAGGATDTQYF. CDR3 nucleotide sequence: TGCAGCGTTGTAGCGGGGGGGGCTACAGATACGCAGTATTTT. The V call is TRBV29-1, the J call TRBJ2-3; 11 bases map to TRBD2. Trimming took 4 bases from V and 3 from J; bases not matched to a gene: 3. The length of the CDR3 is 14 residues. The germline gives CDR1 SQVTM, CDR2 ANQGSEA.

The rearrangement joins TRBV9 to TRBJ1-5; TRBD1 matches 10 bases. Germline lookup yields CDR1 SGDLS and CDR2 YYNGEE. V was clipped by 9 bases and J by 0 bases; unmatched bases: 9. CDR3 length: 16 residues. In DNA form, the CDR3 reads TGTGCCACCATCGACAGGGGGCCCTTTAGCAATCAGCCCCAGCATTTT. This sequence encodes CATIDRGPFSNQPQHF.

CDR3 bases: TGTGCCAGCAGTTACCTAGGGACTTACGGCTACACCTTC. It encodes CASSYLGTYGYTF. V is TRBV6-5 and J is TRBJ1-2, with a weak D call TRBD1 (5 bases). V was cut by 2 bases and J by 8 bases, with 12 bases left in between. Germline V lookup: CDR1 MNHEY, CDR2 SVGAGI. The CDR3 has 13 residues.

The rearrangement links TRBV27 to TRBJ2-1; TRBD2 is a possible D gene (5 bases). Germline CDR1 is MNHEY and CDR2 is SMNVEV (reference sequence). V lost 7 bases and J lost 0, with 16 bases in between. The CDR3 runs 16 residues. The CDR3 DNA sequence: TGTGCCAGCAATGAATTCCGGGGTAGCTCCTACAATGAGCAGTTCTTC. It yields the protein CASNEFRGSSYNEQFF.

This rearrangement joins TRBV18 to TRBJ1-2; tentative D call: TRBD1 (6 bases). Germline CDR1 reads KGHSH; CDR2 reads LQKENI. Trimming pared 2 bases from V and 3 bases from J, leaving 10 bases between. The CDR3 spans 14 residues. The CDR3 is CASSPDRTHYGYTF. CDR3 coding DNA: TGTGCCAGCTCACCAGACAGGACCCACTATGGCTACACCTTC.

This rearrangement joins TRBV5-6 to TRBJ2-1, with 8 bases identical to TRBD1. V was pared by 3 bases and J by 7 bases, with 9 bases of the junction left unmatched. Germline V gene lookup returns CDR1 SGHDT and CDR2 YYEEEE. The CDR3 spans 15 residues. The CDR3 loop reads CASSWAGTGRNEQFF. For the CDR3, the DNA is TGTGCCAGCAGCTGGGCCGGGACAGGCAGGAATGAGCAGTTCTTC.

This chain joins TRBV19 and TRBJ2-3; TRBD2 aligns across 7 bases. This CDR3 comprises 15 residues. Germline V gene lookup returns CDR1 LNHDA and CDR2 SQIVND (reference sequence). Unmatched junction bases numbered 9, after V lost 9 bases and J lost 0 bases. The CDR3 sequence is CASWESGTSTDTQYF. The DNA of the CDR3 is TGTGCCAGCTGGGAGAGCGGGACTAGCACAGATACGCAGTATTTT.

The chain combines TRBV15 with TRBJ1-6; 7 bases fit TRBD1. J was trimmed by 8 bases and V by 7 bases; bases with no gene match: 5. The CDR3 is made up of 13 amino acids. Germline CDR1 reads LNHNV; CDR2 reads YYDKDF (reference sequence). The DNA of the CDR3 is TGTGCCACCACCAGGGACAGCTATTCACCCCTCCACTTT. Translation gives CATTRDSYSPLHF.

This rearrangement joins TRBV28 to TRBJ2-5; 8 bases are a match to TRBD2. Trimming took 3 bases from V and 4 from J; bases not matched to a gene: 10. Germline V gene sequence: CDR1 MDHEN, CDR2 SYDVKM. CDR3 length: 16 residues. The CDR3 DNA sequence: TGTGCCAGCAGTTTGTCGCAGGGTGCGGGAGGAGAGACCCAGTACTTC. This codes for CASSLSQGAGGETQYF. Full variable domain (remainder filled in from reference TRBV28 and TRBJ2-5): DVKVTQSSRYLVKRTGEKVFLECVQDMDHENMFWYRQDPGLGLRLIYFSYDVKMKEKGDIPEGYSVSREKKERFSLILESASTNQTSMYLCASSLSQGAGGETQYFGPGTRLLVL.

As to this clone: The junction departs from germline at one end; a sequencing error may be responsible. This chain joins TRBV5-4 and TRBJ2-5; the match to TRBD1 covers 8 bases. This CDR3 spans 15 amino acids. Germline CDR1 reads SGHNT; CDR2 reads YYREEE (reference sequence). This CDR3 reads CASSPGTGDQGTQYF. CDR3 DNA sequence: TGTGCCAGCAGCCCCGGGACAGGCGATCAAGGGACCCAGTACTTC.

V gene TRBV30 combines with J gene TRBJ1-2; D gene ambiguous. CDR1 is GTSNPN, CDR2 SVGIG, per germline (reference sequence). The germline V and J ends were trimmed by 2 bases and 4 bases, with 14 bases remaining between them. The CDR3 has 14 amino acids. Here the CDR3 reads CAWSLLGSVYGYTF. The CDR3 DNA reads TGTGCCTGGAGTCTCCTGGGGAGCGTCTATGGCTACACCTTC.

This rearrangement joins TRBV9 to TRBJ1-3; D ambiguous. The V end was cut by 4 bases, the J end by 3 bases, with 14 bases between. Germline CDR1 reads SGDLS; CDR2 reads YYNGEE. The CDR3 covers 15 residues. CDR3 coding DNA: TGTGCCAGCAGCATCGCGCAATCGGGTGGAAACACCATATATTTT. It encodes CASSIAQSGGNTIYF.

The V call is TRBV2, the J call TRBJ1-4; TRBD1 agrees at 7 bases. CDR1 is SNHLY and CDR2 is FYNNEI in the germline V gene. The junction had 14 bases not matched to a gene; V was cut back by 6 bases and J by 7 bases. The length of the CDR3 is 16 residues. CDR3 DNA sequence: TGTGCCAGCAGCGACCCCCACACAGGGGTCACTGAAAAACTGTTTTTT. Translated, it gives CASSDPHTGVTEKLFF.

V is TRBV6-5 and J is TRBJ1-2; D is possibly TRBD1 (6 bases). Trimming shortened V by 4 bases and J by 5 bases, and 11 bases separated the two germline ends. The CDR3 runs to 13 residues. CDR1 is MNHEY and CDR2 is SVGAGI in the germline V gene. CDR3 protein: CASSLPGQYGYTF. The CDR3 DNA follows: TGTGCCAGCAGTTTGCCTGGACAGTATGGCTACACCTTC.

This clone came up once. The CDR3 coding sequence is TGTGCCAGCAGCCTTGAGCCCGGGGGGTACGAGCAGTACTTC. Translated, it gives CASSLEPGGYEQYF. The chain has TRBV3-1 (or the pseudogene TRBV3-2) and TRBJ2-7; 7 nucleotides align to TRBD2. This CDR3 has 14 amino acids. Per the germline V gene, CDR1 is LGHDT and CDR2 is YNNKEL (reference sequence). V trimming: 4 bases; J trimming: 4 bases; junction bases outside the gene matches: 7.

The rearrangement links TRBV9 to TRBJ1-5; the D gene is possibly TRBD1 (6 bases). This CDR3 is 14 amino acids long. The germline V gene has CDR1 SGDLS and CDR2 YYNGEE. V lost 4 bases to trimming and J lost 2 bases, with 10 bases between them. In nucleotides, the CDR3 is TGTGCCAGCAGCACCAGGGGAGGCAATCAGCCCCAGCATTTT. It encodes CASSTRGGNQPQHF. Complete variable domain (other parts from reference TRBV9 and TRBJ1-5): DSGVTQTPKHLITATGQRVTLRCSPRSGDLSVYWYQQSLDQGLQFLIQYYNGEERAKGNILERFSAQQFPDLHSELNLSSLELGDSALYFCASSTRGGNQPQHFGDGTRLSIL.

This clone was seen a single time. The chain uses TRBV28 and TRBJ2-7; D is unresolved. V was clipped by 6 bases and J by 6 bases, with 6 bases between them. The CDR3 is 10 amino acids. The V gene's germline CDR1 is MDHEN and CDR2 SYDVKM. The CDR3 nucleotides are TGTGCCAGCAGCTCCCTCGAGCAGTACTTC. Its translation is CASSSLEQYF. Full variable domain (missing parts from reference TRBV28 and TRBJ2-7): DVKVTQSSRYLVKRTGEKVFLECVQDMDHENMFWYRQDPGLGLRLIYFSYDVKMKEKGDIPEGYSVSREKKERFSLILESASTNQTSMYLCASSSLEQYFGPGTRLTVT.

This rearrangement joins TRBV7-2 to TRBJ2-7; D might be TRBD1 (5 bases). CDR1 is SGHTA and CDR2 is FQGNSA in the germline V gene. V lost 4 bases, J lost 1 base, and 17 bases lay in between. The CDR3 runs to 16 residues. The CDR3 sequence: CASSYWAGPTSYEQYF. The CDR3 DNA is TGTGCCAGCAGCTACTGGGCAGGGCCGACGTCCTACGAGCAGTACTTC.

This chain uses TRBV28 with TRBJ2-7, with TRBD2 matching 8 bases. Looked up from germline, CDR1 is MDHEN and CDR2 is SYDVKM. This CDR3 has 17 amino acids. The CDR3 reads CSLVGDTSAGEGKEQYF. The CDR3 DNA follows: TGTTCCCTGGTCGGGGATACCTCAGCGGGAGAAGGGAAAGAGCAGTACTTC.